Below are 16 T cell receptor beta chains sequenced from a single sample in a study of blood T cell repertoires in COVID-19. The method was immunoSEQ multiplex PCR; TCRdb's version includes in-frame clones alone and lacks a portion of them. The sample comprises over 150,000 clones, 85% of which are singletons, and roughly 1% rests with the top ten. Sequenced sample: peripheral blood. The receptors here all came from a man aged 35 to 55 with acute or convalescent COVID-19.

The V call is TRBV7-9, the J call TRBJ1-6, with D unclear. V lost 7 bases and J 10 bases, leaving 17 bases between the germline ends. The CDR3 totals 14 residues. Germline CDR1 and CDR2: SEHNR and FQNEAQ (reference sequence). CDR3 sequence: CASTSTPGTSPLHF. The CDR3 DNA follows: TGTGCCAGCACCTCGACGCCGGGTACCTCACCCCTCCACTTT.

This chain connects TRBV4-3 to TRBJ1-4, with D unclear. There are 14 residues in the CDR3. V shed 4 bases and J shed 7 bases, with 13 bases lying between them. Germline assignment: CDR1 LGHNA and CDR2 YSLEER. The CDR3 nucleotides are TGCGCCAGCAGCCTCTCGGGTCGTAGTGAAAAACTGTTTTTT. It translates to CASSLSGRSEKLFF.

This clone was recorded once. The V and J genes are TRBV5-6 and TRBJ1-5; D not certain. V lost 1 base and J lost 2, with 10 bases in between. The CDR3 runs 15 residues. Per the germline V gene, CDR1 is SGHDT and CDR2 is YYEEEE. CDR3 coding DNA: TGTGCCAGCAGCTTGTCGCCCCAGGGCAATCAGCCCCAGCATTTT. Amino acids: CASSLSPQGNQPQHF.

This chain connects TRBV11-2 to TRBJ2-5; no reliable D call. Germline V CDR1 and CDR2: SGHAT, FQNNGV. The V end was cut by 2 bases, the J end by 4 bases, with 11 bases between. This CDR3 region has 14 residues. The DNA of the CDR3 is TGTGCCAGCAGCTTAATGGAGACTTTAGAGACCCAGTACTTC. It encodes CASSLMETLETQYF.

This chain uses TRBV4-3 with TRBJ1-2; the match to TRBD1 covers 8 bases. CDR3 length equals 16 residues. The germline V gene encodes CDR1 LGHNA and CDR2 YSLEER. After removal of 0 bases from V and 4 bases from J, the junction contained 7 bases not matched to a gene. The DNA of the CDR3 is TGCGCCAGCAGCCAAGATTTGGGACAGGATAGCTATGGCTACACCTTC. Translated, it gives CASSQDLGQDSYGYTF.

This clone appeared a single time. V usage is TRBV7-2 and J usage is TRBJ2-3; TRBD1 matches at 7 bases. V gave up 5 bases and J gave up 4 bases; unmatched junction bases: 12. This CDR3 contains 16 residues. Germline V gene lookup returns CDR1 SGHTA and CDR2 FQGNSA. CDR3 DNA: TGTGCCAGCAGCGGGCAGGACAGGAGGTACGCAGATACGCAGTATTTT. This codes for CASSGQDRRYADTQYF.

CDR3 sequence reads: CASSQAPGQTYEQYF. The DNA of the CDR3 is TGCGCCAGCAGCCAGGCTCCGGGACAGACCTACGAGCAGTACTTC. The rearrangement uses TRBV4-3 and TRBJ2-7, with 7 bases identical to TRBD1. Germline-derived CDR1 and CDR2 are LGHNA and YSLEER. V shed 3 bases and J 2 bases; nucleotides not matched to a gene: 7. This CDR3 has 15 amino acids.

This clone occurred once. The chain couples TRBV19 to TRBJ1-5; no firm D call. Germline CDR1 and CDR2: LNHDA and SQIVND (reference sequence). V lost 3 bases to trimming and J lost 5 bases, with 14 bases between them. The CDR3 sequence is 15 residues long. CDR3 nucleotides: TGTGCCAGTAGTATGGCCGGGTATTCCGATCAGCCCCAGCATTTT. Translation gives CASSMAGYSDQPQHF.

The V and J genes are TRBV23-1 and TRBJ2-2, with 10 bases identical to TRBD1. TRBV23-1 falls under the ORF class, with uncertain function. V dropped 6 bases and J dropped 6; count of bases not matched to a gene: 10. This CDR3 comprises 16 residues. CDR3 DNA: TGCGCCAGCAGGCCCCAGACAGGGGGCTTTGCCGGGGAGCTGTTTTTT. Encoded protein: CASRPQTGGFAGELFF.

With respect to this clone: Other DNA sequences from this sample encode an identical CDR3 as well. This chain joins TRBV7-2 and TRBJ1-1; the D gene is possibly TRBD1 (5 bases). The CDR3 runs to 13 residues. The V gene lost 5 bases and the J gene lost 5 bases, with 12 bases spanning the gap. Germline loops: CDR1 SGHTA, CDR2 FQGNSA. CDR3 DNA sequence: TGTGCCAGCAGCCTAAGCGGGGGGACTGAAGCTTTCTTT. Its translation is CASSLSGGTEAFF.

This chain connects TRBV7-2 to TRBJ2-6; D remains unclear. V was cut by 1 base and J by 1 base, with 14 bases left in between. The CDR3 loop spans 18 amino acids. Germline V CDR1 and CDR2: SGHTA, FQGNSA. The CDR3 DNA reads TGTGCCAGCAGCTTAGGTCCTCTTCTAGATTCTGGGGCCAACGTCCTGACTTTC. Residues: CASSLGPLLDSGANVLTF.

This chain uses TRBV28 with TRBJ2-7; maybe TRBD2 (7 bases). V shed 5 bases and J shed 2 bases, with 13 bases lying between them. The CDR3 runs to 14 residues. From germline, CDR1 is MDHEN and CDR2 SYDVKM. The CDR3 coding sequence is TGTGCCAGCAGTCTGGGGGGGGGCCCCTACGAGCAGTACTTC. This gives the protein CASSLGGGPYEQYF.

The chain combines TRBV9 with TRBJ1-2, with D possibly being TRBD1 (5 bases). The V gene lost 0 bases and the J gene lost 4 bases, with 10 bases spanning the gap. CDR3 length: 14 residues. The germline V gene has CDR1 SGDLS and CDR2 YYNGEE. The CDR3 bases are TGTGCCAGCAGCGTAGGCAGCGGGGCCTATGGCTACACCTTC. Its translation is CASSVGSGAYGYTF.

In its sample, this clone was seen once. V is TRBV6-2 or TRBV6-3 and J is TRBJ2-1, with D perhaps matching TRBD1 (5 bases). Trimming removed 0 bases at V and 4 bases at J, with 10 bases between. The CDR3 is 15 amino acids. The V gene's germline CDR1 is MNHEY and CDR2 SVGEGT. The CDR3 reads CASSYSRQGYNEQFF. CDR3 nucleotides: TGTGCCAGCAGTTACTCAAGGCAGGGATACAATGAGCAGTTCTTC.

The CDR3 sequence is CASSLTAMNTEAFF. In nucleotides, the CDR3 is TGTGCCAGCAGCTTAACAGCTATGAACACTGAAGCTTTCTTT. This chain connects TRBV7-8 to TRBJ1-1; D ambiguous. Trimming took 2 bases from V and 0 from J, leaving 7 bases between them. Germline V gene data show CDR1 as SGHVS and CDR2 as FQNEAQ. This CDR3 contains 14 residues.

This rearrangement joins TRBV9 to TRBJ2-7; 7 nucleotides align to TRBD1. Germline V lookup: CDR1 SGDLS, CDR2 YYNGEE. V shed 0 bases, J shed 1 base, and the junction held 10 bases outside the gene matches. The CDR3 sequence is 17 residues long. The CDR3 DNA reads as TGTGCCAGCAGCGTAGTTCAAGGACAGGCATTTTCCTACGAGCAGTACTTC. As protein: CASSVVQGQAFSYEQYF.